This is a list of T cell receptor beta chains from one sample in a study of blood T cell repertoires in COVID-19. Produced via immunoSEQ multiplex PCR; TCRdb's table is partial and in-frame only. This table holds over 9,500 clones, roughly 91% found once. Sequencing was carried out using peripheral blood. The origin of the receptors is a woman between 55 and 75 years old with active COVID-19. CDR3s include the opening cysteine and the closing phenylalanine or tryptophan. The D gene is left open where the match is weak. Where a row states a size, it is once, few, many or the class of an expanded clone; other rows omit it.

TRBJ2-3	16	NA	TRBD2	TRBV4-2	CASSQGEAGVADTQYF	TGTGCCAGCAGCCAAGGCGAAGCGGGGGTGGCGGATACGCAGTATTTT
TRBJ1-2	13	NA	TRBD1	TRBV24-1	CATSDLQGGGYTF	TGTGCCACCAGTGATTTGCAGGGGGGCGGCTACACCTTC
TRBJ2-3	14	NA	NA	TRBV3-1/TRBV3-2	CASSSFPSTDTQYF	TGTGCCAGCAGTTCCTTCCCTAGCACAGATACGCAGTATTTT
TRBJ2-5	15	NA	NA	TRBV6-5	CASSNYRGGGETQYF	TGTGCCAGCAGTAACTACCGAGGGGGTGGAGAGACCCAGTACTTC
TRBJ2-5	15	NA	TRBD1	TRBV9	CASSAPTGRVETQYF	TGTGCCAGCAGCGCGCCGACAGGGCGGGTAGAGACCCAGTACTTC
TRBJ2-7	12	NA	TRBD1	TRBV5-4	CASSRGQAEQYF	TGTGCCAGCAGCCGGGGACAGGCCGAGCAGTACTTC
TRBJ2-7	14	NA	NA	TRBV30	CAWSGLNEIYEQYF	TGTGCCTGGAGTGGACTGAACGAGATCTACGAGCAGTACTTC
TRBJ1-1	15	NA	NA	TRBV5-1	CASSLMTGGGTEAFF	TGCGCCAGCAGCTTGATGACAGGTGGGGGCACTGAAGCTTTCTTT
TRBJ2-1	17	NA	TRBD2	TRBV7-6	CASSLVPAGGSYNEQFF	TGTGCCAGCAGCTTAGTTCCCGCGGGGGGCTCCTACAATGAGCAGTTCTTC
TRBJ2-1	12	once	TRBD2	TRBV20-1	CSASTSGTRQFF	TGCAGTGCTAGTACTAGCGGGACCAGGCAGTTCTTC
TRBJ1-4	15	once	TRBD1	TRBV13	CASSASGTGGEKLFF	TGTGCCAGCAGCGCTTCCGGGACAGGGGGTGAAAAACTGTTTTTT
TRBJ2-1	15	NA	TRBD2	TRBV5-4	CASSPVAGGYNEQFF	TGTGCCAGCAGCCCGGTTGCGGGGGGATACAATGAGCAGTTCTTC
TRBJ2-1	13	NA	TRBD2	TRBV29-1	CSGGLAGGFEQFF	TGCAGTGGGGGACTAGCGGGTGGATTCGAGCAGTTCTTC
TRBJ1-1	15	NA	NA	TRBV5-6	CASSPIGRGATEAFF	TGTGCCAGCAGCCCGATCGGACGGGGGGCCACTGAAGCTTTCTTT
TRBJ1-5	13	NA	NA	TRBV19	CASSKDRNQPQHF	TGTGCCAGTAGTAAGGACAGAAATCAGCCCCAGCATTTT
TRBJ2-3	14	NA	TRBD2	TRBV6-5	CASTGGRAGDTQYF	TGTGCCAGCACTGGCGGGAGGGCCGGGGATACGCAGTATTTT
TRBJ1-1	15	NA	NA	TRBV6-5	CASTRPYEVNTEAFF	TGTGCCAGCACTAGACCCTATGAAGTGAACACTGAAGCTTTCTTT
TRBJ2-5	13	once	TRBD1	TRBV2	CASIGTGEETQYF	TGTGCCAGCATCGGGACAGGGGAAGAGACCCAGTACTTC
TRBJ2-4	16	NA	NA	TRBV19	CASTDSPSLAKNIQYF	TGTGCCAGTACGGACAGCCCCTCTCTAGCCAAAAACATTCAGTACTTC
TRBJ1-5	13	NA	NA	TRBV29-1	CSVEGQGNQPQHF	TGCAGCGTTGAAGGTCAGGGCAATCAGCCCCAGCATTTT
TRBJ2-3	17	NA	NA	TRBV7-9	CASSLESGAPLGDTQYF	TGTGCCAGCAGCTTAGAGTCGGGAGCGCCTCTGGGAGATACGCAGTATTTT
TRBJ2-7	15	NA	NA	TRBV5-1	CASSGRGRSSYEQYF	TGCGCCAGCAGCGGGCGGGGACGGAGCTCCTACGAGCAGTACTTC
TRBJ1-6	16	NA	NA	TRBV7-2	CASSRTSGTRTSRLHF	TGTGCCAGCAGCCGTACCTCCGGGACACGGACATCACGTCTCCACTTT
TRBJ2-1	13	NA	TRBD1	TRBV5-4	CASSSSTGYEQFF	TGTGCCAGCAGCTCATCGACAGGGTATGAGCAGTTCTTC
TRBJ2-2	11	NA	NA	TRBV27	CASTYSGELFF	TGTGCCAGCACATACTCCGGGGAGCTGTTTTTT
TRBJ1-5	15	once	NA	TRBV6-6	CASSYHVDMNQPQHF	TGTGCCAGCAGTTACCACGTTGACATGAATCAGCCCCAGCATTTT
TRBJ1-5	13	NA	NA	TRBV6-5	CASSTGGKQPQHF	TGTGCCAGCAGCACGGGGGGCAAACAGCCCCAGCATTTT
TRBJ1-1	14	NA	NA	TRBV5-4	CASSLELGGTEAFF	TGTGCCAGCAGCTTGGAATTGGGGGGGACTGAAGCTTTCTTT
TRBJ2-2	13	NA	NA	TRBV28	CASSITNTGELFF	TGTGCCAGCAGTATCACTAACACCGGGGAGCTGTTTTTT
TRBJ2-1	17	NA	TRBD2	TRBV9	CASSPRRAGGPSNEQFF	TGTGCCAGCAGCCCCCGGCGAGCGGGAGGGCCGTCTAATGAGCAGTTCTTC
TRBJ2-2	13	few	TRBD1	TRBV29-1	CSVPGGAFGELFF	TGCAGCGTTCCAGGGGGCGCTTTCGGGGAGCTGTTTTTT
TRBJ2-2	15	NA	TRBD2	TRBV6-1	CASSEGTRNTGELFF	TGTGCCAGCAGTGAAGGGACTAGAAACACCGGGGAGCTGTTTTTT
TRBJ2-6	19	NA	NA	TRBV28	CASTPGGGQGRSGANVLTF	TGTGCCAGCACCCCCGGGGGGGGACAGGGCCGCTCTGGGGCCAACGTCCTGACTTTC
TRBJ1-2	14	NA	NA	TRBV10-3	CAISDTGTYDGYTF	TGTGCCATCAGTGACACTGGGACATATGATGGCTACACCTTC
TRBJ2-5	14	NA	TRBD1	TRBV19	CASSTTGQQETQYF	TGTGCCAGTAGTACAACGGGACAGCAAGAGACCCAGTACTTC
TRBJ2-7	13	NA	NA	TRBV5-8	CASSLKRGYEQYF	TGTGCCAGCAGCTTGAAAAGGGGCTACGAGCAGTACTTC
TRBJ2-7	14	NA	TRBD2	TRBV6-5	CASTQAGVTYEQYF	TGTGCCAGCACCCAAGCGGGAGTCACATACGAGCAGTACTTC
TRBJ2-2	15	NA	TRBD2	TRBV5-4	CASSSDGTSTGELFF	TGTGCCAGCAGCTCGGACGGGACTAGCACCGGGGAGCTGTTTTTT
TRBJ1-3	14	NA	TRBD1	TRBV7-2	CASSLVGGGDTIYF	TGTGCCAGCAGCTTAGTAGGGGGCGGAGACACCATATATTTT
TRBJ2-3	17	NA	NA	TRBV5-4	CASIKAGGQSSTDTQYF	TGTGCCAGCATCAAGGCGGGCGGACAGTCTAGCACAGATACGCAGTATTTT
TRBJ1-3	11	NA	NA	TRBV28	CASVHANTIYF	TGTGCCAGTGTACACGCAAACACCATATATTTT
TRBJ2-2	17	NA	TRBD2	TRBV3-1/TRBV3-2	CASSQVGGGRVPGELFF	TGTGCCAGCAGCCAAGTAGGAGGCGGGAGGGTACCCGGGGAGCTGTTTTTT
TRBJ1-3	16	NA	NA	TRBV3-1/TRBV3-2	CASSQVPGQTGNTIYF	TGTGCCAGCAGCCAAGTTCCGGGACAAACTGGAAACACCATATATTTT
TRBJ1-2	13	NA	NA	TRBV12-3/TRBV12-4	CASSFGQTYGYTF	TGTGCCAGCAGTTTTGGACAGACCTATGGCTACACCTTC
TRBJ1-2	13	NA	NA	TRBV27	CASSVASNYGYTF	TGTGCCAGCAGTGTGGCCAGTAACTATGGCTACACCTTC
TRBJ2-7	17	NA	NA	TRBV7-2	CASSLPGWGRLPGEQYF	TGTGCCAGCAGCCTCCCAGGTTGGGGGCGCCTACCCGGGGAGCAGTACTTC
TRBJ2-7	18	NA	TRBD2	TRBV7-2	CASRHPGTSGRGGYEQYF	TGTGCCAGCAGGCATCCGGGGACTAGCGGGAGGGGAGGGTACGAGCAGTACTTC
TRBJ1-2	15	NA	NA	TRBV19	CASSIGRKLNYGYTF	TGTGCCAGTAGTATCGGCAGGAAGCTCAACTATGGCTACACCTTC
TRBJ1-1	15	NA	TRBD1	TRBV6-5	CASNRDRVRNTEAFF	TGTGCCAGCAACCGGGACAGGGTAAGGAACACTGAAGCTTTCTTT
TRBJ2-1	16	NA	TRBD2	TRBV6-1	CASSEPAGGSYNEQFF	TGTGCCAGCAGTGAACCCGCGGGGGGTTCCTACAATGAGCAGTTCTTC
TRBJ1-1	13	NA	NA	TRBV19	CASKEGGNTEAFF	TGTGCCAGTAAGGAAGGGGGGAACACTGAAGCTTTCTTT
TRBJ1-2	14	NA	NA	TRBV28	CASRAPQGRWGYTF	TGTGCCAGCAGGGCCCCACAGGGCCGCTGGGGCTACACCTTC
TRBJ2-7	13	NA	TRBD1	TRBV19	CASSSGQKGEQYF	TGTGCCAGTAGTTCGGGACAGAAAGGCGAGCAGTACTTC
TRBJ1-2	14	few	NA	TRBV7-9	CASSLEQYNYGYTF	TGTGCCAGCAGCTTAGAACAGTACAACTATGGCTACACCTTC
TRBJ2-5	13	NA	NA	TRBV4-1	CASSQVQFERTYF	TGCGCCAGCAGCCAAGTACAATTCGAGCGGACCTACTTC
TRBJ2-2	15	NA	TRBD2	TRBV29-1	CSVHAGGSGTGELFF	TGCAGCGTTCATGCGGGGGGGTCGGGCACCGGGGAGCTGTTTTTT
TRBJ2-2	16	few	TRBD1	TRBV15	CATSRAGTGNTGELFF	TGTGCCACCAGCAGAGCAGGGACAGGGAACACCGGGGAGCTGTTTTTT
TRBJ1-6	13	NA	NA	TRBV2	CASKAGVNSPLHF	TGTGCCAGCAAGGCAGGGGTCAATTCACCCCTCCACTTT